What follows is one T cell receptor beta chain and its context. As yet, its antigen is unknown. This sample is drawn from a study of vaccination effects on CD4 cells after COVID-19. Study-level information: Sequencing in the ViraFEST assay came after antigen-specific CD4+ T cells had been expanded with viral peptide pools, which were used to stimulate PBMC.

Clones were sequenced by immunoSEQ multiplex PCR, and TCRdb holds only the in-frame ones, with some missing. Seen here are 40,000 to 55,000 clones, 70% to 75% observed once, and the top ten hold around 7.9%. Germline assignment: CDR1 SGHTA and CDR2 FQGNSA. The CDR3 is made up of 15 amino acids. Deletions cut 4 bases from V and 5 bases from J, with 17 bases between. When about ten days of culture had elapsed, CD4+ T cells were isolated. The sequencing here drew on CD4+ T cells from PBMCs cultured without peptide, taken before COVID-19 vaccination. The gene calls are TRBV7-2 and TRBJ1-1; D ambiguous. This clonotype originated in a human donor who had a prior SARS-CoV-2 infection. CDR3 nucleotides: TGTGCCAGCAGCTACGCGAGGGTTTCAGGAACTGAAGCTTTCTTT. Translating it yields CASSYARVSGTEAFF.